The clone carrying this TCR beta chain came up once. Its antigen is as yet unknown. Sequencing used immunoSEQ multiplex PCR; TCRdb keeps in-frame clones, though not all of them. The table has about 79,000 clones, 91% seen once. Trimming stripped 4 bases from V and 3 bases from J, with 10 bases between. Per germline, CDR1 SGHRS and CDR2 YFSETQ. The CDR3 loop spans 13 amino acids. This entry belongs to a study of OX40 agonist ivuxolimab in advanced cancers. Study in general: Dose-escalation subjects each had hepatocellular carcinoma, melanoma, renal cell or head and neck cancer. General study results and limits: Expanded peripheral T-cell antigen specificity went undetermined. Both blood CD4+ and CD8+ T cells showed clonal growth by week 6 at 0.1 to 3.0 mg/kg.

The material sequenced was CD4+ or CD8+ T cells sorted from blood, taken in a trial of the OX40 agonist ivuxolimab. The chain links TRBV5-1 to TRBJ1-1, with D possibly being TRBD1 (5 bases). The sequence was obtained from an adult with an advanced solid tumor such as melanoma, head and neck, liver or kidney cancer. The DNA for the CDR3 is TGCGCCAGCAGCCCTCGGGGGGACACTGAAGCTTTCTTT. It is translated as CASSPRGDTEAFF.